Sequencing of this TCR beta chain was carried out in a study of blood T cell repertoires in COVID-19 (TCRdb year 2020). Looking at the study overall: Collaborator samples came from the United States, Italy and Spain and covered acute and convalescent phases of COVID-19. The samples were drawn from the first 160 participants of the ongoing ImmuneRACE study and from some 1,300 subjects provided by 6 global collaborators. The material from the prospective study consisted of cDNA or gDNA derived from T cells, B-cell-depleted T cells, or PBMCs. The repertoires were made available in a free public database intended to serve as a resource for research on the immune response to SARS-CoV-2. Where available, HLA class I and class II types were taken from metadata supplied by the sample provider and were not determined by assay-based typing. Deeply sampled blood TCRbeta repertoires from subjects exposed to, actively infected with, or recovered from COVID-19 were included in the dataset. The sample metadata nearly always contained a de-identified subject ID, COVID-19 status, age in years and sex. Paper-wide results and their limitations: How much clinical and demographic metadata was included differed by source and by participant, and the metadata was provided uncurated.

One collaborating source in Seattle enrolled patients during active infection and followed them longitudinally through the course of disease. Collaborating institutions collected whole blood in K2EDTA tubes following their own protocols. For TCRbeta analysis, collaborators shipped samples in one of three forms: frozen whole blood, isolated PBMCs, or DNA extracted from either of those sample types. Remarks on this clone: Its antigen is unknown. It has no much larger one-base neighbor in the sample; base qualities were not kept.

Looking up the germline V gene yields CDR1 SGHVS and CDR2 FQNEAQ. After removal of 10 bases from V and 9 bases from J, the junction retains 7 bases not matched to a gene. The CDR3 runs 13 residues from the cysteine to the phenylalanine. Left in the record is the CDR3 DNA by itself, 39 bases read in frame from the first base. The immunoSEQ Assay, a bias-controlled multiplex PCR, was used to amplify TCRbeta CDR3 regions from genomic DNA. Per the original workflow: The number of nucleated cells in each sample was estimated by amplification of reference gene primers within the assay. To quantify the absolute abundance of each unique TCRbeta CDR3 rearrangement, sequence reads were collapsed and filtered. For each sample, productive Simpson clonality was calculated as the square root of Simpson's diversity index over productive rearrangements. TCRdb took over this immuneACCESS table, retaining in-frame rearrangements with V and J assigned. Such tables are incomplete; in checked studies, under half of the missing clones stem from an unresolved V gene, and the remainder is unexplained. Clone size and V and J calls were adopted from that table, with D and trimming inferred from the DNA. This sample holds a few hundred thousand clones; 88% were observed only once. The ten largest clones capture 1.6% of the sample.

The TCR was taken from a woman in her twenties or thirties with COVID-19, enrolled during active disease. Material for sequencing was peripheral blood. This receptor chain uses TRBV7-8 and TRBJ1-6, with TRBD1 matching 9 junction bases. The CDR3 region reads CATMGQGLSPLHF. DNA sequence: TGTGCCACAATGGGACAGGGCCTTTCACCCCTCCACTTT.